These 11 T cell receptor beta chains were sequenced from one sample in a study of breast tumors, draining lymph nodes, adjacent tissues. MiXCR was run by TCRdb on the multiplex PCR reads, yielding one entry per CDR3 protein. The sample records about 200,000 distinct CDR3 sequences, 31% being singletons. Samples came from axillary lymph nodes draining the breast cancer. Sequencing used axillary lymph node tissue. The source is a female donor with breast cancer. Some clones in this sample may be carry-over from other donors' samples.

The chain employs TRBV6-2 or TRBV6-3 and TRBJ2-1; D may be TRBD1 or TRBD2 (5 bases each). Deletions cut 6 bases from V and 0 bases from J, with 9 bases between. The CDR3 sequence is 14 residues long. Germline V gene sequence: CDR1 MNHEY, CDR2 SVGEGT. CDR3 residues: CASRPGSSYNEQFF. The CDR3 DNA follows: TGTGCCAGCAGACCAGGGAGCTCCTACAATGAGCAGTTCTTC.

The CDR3 DNA sequence: TGTGCCAGTAGTAAGGAGGGGTTTAGCAATCAGCCCCAGCATTTT. Translating it yields CASSKEGFSNQPQHF. The chain links TRBV19 to TRBJ1-5; D perhaps matches TRBD1 (5 bases). Germline CDR1 reads LNHDA; CDR2 reads SQIVND (reference sequence). Trimming pared 4 bases from V and 0 bases from J, leaving 10 bases between. The CDR3 has 15 amino acids.

This clonotype was recorded many times. The chain uses TRBV6-5 and TRBJ1-3, with D uncertain. The CDR3 extends over 14 amino acids. CDR1 and CDR2 from the germline V gene are MNHEY and SVGAGI. Trimming took off 6 bases at V and 0 bases at J, with 9 bases between the two ends. DNA for the CDR3: TGTGCCAGCAGCAAAATCAGCTCTGGAAACACCATATATTTT. This gives the protein CASSKISSGNTIYF.

About this clonotype itself: Likely a read error: the CDR3 ends without its conserved phenylalanine or tryptophan. V and J are TRBV7-2 and TRBJ2-1; 8 positions agree with TRBD2. The CDR3 extends over 14 amino acids. CDR1 and CDR2 from the germline V gene are SGHTA and FQGNSA. Trimming took 1 base from V and 6 from J; bases not matched to a gene: 2. The CDR3 region is CASSLGAGANEQFP. The CDR3 DNA is TGTGCCAGCAGCTTAGGAGCGGGAGCCAATGAGCAGTTCCCC.

This clonotype was counted a few times. The chain carries TRBV6-2 or TRBV6-3 and TRBJ2-5, with TRBD2 identical over 10 bases. Per germline, CDR1 MNHEY and CDR2 SVGEGT. This CDR3 comprises 15 residues. J lost 0 bases, V lost 5 bases, and 3 bases had no gene match. The CDR3 here is CASSHTSGDQETQYF. As DNA, the CDR3 is TGTGCCAGCAGTCACACTAGCGGGGACCAAGAGACCCAGTACTTC.

The rearrangement joins TRBV6-2 or TRBV6-3 to TRBJ2-4, with D perhaps assigned TRBD1 or TRBD2 (5 bases each). In germline, CDR1 is MNHEY, CDR2 SVGEGT. Trimming pared 7 bases from V and 0 bases from J, leaving 16 bases between. The CDR3 is made up of 16 amino acids. The CDR3 protein is CASNGRGLEAKNIQYF. The CDR3 DNA sequence: TGTGCCAGCAACGGTCGGGGCCTCGAAGCCAAAAACATTCAGTACTTC.

This clonotype occurred many times. V usage is TRBV10-3 and J usage is TRBJ2-7, with D unresolved. Germline V gene data show CDR1 as ENHRY and CDR2 as SYGVKD. The CDR3 runs to 13 residues. V shed 3 bases and J shed 2 bases, with 8 bases lying between them. The CDR3 DNA follows: TGTGCCATCAGTGATGGCAGAACCTACGAGCAGTACTTC. This translates into CAISDGRTYEQYF.

The chain employs TRBV6-1 and TRBJ2-3; 10 positions agree with TRBD1. Trimming removed 10 bases from V and 2 bases from J; junction bases left unmatched: 9. The CDR3 sequence is 15 residues long. Germline lookup yields CDR1 MNHNS and CDR2 SASEGT. Here the CDR3 DNA reads TGTGCCATCAGGGGGGACAGGGGCAACACAGATACGCAGTATTTT. Translating gives CAIRGDRGNTDTQYF.

There are many counts of this clonotype. V gene TRBV30 combines with J gene TRBJ2-1, with D uncertain. There are 11 residues in the CDR3. Trimming stripped 1 base from V and 4 bases from J, with 2 bases between. CDR1 and CDR2 from the germline V gene are GTSNPN and SVGIG (reference sequence). The CDR3 region is CAWSDYNEQFF. Written as DNA, the CDR3 is TGTGCCTGGAGTGATTACAATGAGCAGTTCTTC. Looking up the rest from reference TRBV30 and TRBJ2-1 gives the full variable domain: SQTIHQWPATLVQPVGSPLSLECTVEGTSNPNLYWYRQAAGRGLQLLFYSVGIGQISSEVPQNLSASRPQDRQFILSSKKLLLSDSGFYLCAWSDYNEQFFGPGTRLTVL.

This clonotype was picked up a small number of times. A much larger clone lies one base from this, so it may be a read error. The genes are TRBV11-2 and TRBJ2-7, with D possibly matching TRBD2 (5 bases). The V and J ends lost 5 bases and 6 bases respectively, with 14 bases between them. Per the germline V gene, CDR1 is SGHAT and CDR2 is FQNNGV. The CDR3 covers 13 residues. CDR3 sequence reads: CASSRPGISEQYF. In DNA form, the CDR3 reads TGTGCCAGCAGCCGACCCGGGATCTCCGAGCAGTACTTC. Drawing the rest from reference TRBV11-2 and TRBJ2-7, the complete variable domain is EAGVAQSPRYKIIEKRQSVAFWCNPISGHATLYWYQQILGQGPKLLIQFQNNGVVDDSQLPKDRFSAERLKGVDSTLKIQPAKLEDSAVYLCASSRPGISEQYFGPGTRLTVT.

There are many counts of this clonotype. The V and J genes are TRBV2 and TRBJ2-7; D tentatively fits TRBD1 or TRBD2 (5 bases each). The CDR3 is 13 residues long. CDR1 and CDR2 (germline): SNHLY, FYNNEI. V lost 2 bases and J 4 bases, leaving 9 bases between the germline ends. The CDR3 nucleotides are TGTGCCAGCAGTGAAATCGAGGGGTACGAGCAGTACTTC. Its translation: CASSEIEGYEQYF.